The T cell receptor beta chain under discussion was sequenced for a study of blood T cell repertoires in COVID-19. Study summary: Acute-phase and convalescent COVID-19 samples originated in the United States, Italy and Spain. T cells, B-cell-depleted T cells, or PBMCs provided the cDNA or gDNA that served as material.

In the source study's methods: Reference gene primer amplification in the assay estimated nucleated cell counts. Method: immunoSEQ multiplex PCR; TCRdb's copy keeps in-frame clones and lacks some. That table supplies the V and J calls and clone size; D and trimming were determined from the DNA. The sample carries fewer than 100,000 clones, roughly 89% recorded once. CDR3 length: 14 amino acids. Germline V CDR1 and CDR2: SGHRS, YFSETQ. V was clipped by 2 bases and J by 5 bases; unmatched bases: 3. The clonotype originates from a human donor in a cohort sampled during active COVID-19. The genes are TRBV5-1 and TRBJ1-2; 10 nucleotides align to TRBD1. Sequencing input: peripheral blood. The CDR3 protein is CASSLGTGAYGYTF. The CDR3 bases are TGCGCCAGCAGCTTAGGGACAGGGGCGTATGGCTACACCTTC. The whole variable domain, remainder taken from reference TRBV5-1 and TRBJ1-2, is KAGVTQTPRYLIKTRGQQVTLSCSPISGHRSVSWYQQTPGQGLQFLFEYFSETQRNKGNFPGRFSGRQFSNSRSEMNVSTLELGDSALYLCASSLGTGAYGYTFGSGTRLTVV.